This T cell receptor (beta chain) was found in a study of OX40 agonist ivuxolimab in advanced cancers. The CDR3 loop spans 14 amino acids. V shed 4 bases and J shed 2 bases, with 10 bases lying between them. Germline V gene data show CDR1 as SGHTA and CDR2 as FQGNSA. TCRdb keeps only in-frame clones here, not all; method: immunoSEQ multiplex PCR. There are 50,000 to 80,000 clones in the sample; 80% to 95% occur only once, and less than 0.55% lies in the top ten. Specimen: CD4+ or CD8+ T cells sorted from blood, collected in a trial of the OX40 agonist ivuxolimab. This chain joins TRBV7-2 and TRBJ2-3; perhaps TRBD2 as D (6 bases). This sequence was found in an adult with an advanced solid tumor such as melanoma, head and neck, liver or kidney cancer. This CDR3 reads CASSYQGLTDTQYF. The CDR3 DNA reads TGTGCCAGCAGCTATCAGGGACTCACAGATACGCAGTATTTT. Complete variable domain (other parts from reference TRBV7-2 and TRBJ2-3): GAGVSQSPSNKVTEKGKDVELRCDPISGHTALYWYRQSLGQGLEFLIYFQGNSAPDKSGLPSDRFSAERTGGSVSTLTIQRTQQEDSAVYLCASSYQGLTDTQYFGPGTRLTVL.